This TCR beta chain originates from a study of neurological immune-mediated disorders. Study conclusions and caveats: HTLV-1-associated myelopathy had the most TCR clonal expansion, while multiple sclerosis had the least, a level that fell below healthy controls. None of the CDR3 amino acid sequences of expanded clones recurred across subjects, suggesting private repertoires in all groups.

Unsorted libraries used 2 million PBMCs kept at -80 degrees C. A word on this clonotype: What it binds is not known.

Synthesis of cDNA was performed by 5'RACE using 10-nucleotide random UMIs. TCRdb re-called the 5' RACE reads with MiXCR, one entry per CDR3 protein. The data contain 50,000 to 55,000 distinct CDR3 sequences, 10% to 13% of them singletons. The source of this sequence is a man in his sixties or seventies with HTLV-1-associated myelopathy (HAM/TSP). Sequenced sample: PBMCs.

The CDR3 DNA is TGTGCCAGTTCTTGGGCGAGGGGCGAGCAGTACTTC. Encoded protein: CASSWARGEQYF. The chain recombines TRBV3-1 with TRBJ2-7; perhaps D is TRBD1 or TRBD2 (5 bases each). This CDR3 has 12 residues. Trimming pared 9 bases from V and 6 bases from J, leaving 15 bases between. Germline loops: CDR1 LGHDT, CDR2 YNNKEL (reference sequence).